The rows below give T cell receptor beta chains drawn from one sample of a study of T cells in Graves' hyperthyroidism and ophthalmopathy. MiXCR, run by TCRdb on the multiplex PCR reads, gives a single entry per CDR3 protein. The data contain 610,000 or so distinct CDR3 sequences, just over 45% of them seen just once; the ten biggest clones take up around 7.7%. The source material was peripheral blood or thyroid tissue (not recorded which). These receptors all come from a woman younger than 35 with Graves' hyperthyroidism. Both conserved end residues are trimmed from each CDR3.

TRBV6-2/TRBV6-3 AGSFSGLAGGGETQY
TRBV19 ASSIFEADGYT
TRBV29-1 SVGSPEQY
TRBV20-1 SAIGTSVQETQY
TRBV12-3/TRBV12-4 ASSSGSPIETQY
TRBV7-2 ASSRGRTETQH
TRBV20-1 SASGSRPYGYT
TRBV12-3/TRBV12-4 ASSPHRGTEAF
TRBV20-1 SASLGLQQY
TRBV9 ASSPQGPTGELF
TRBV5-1 ASSARLAGLNEQY
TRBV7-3 ASRDGTSGLYENTGELF
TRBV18 ASSLTVATALH
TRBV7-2 ASSLAGESGELF
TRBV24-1 ATSDSLSYKQY
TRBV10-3 AIRTGYPGAF
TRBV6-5 ATRDRTNYGYT
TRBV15 ATSRDAMNTEAF
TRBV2 ASSHRLGRMEPQY
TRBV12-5 ASGYGRGAGEQY
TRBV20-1 SASRQHNQPQH
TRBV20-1 SATSAGTGFDGYT
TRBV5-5 ASSPSGTDTEAF
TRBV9 ASSWARGETQY
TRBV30 AWSAPNGAF
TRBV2 ASSYGAGGGTGELF
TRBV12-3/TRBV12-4 ASSSPTPGQGLETQY
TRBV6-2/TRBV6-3 ASSWAGRGPQH
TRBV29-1 SVVTGGGGGYT
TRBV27 ASSYKTFPNYGYT
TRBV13 ASSNGLAPQH
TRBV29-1 SVVWGEKLF
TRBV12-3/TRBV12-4 ASSLWGLAYEQY
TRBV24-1 ATSSLGQARGSNQPQH
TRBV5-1 ASSLAVRRTGANVLT
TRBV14 ASSQASGAYNEQF
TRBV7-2 ASSSPGQGIRETQY
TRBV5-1 ASSLTTTGRNTEAF
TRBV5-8 ASRKRGRGDTIY
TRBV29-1 SVVSGANVLT
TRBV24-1 ATSESGPGHFYEQY
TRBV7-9 ASSLTYPNEQY
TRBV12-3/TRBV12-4 ASSQGLAGEGQETQY
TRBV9 ASSDQDRGYGYT
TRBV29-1 SVEDGMFQY
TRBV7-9 ASSQTGNTIY